This T cell receptor (beta chain) was found in a study of blood T cell repertoires in COVID-19. The wider study: Acute and convalescent COVID-19 samples came from the United States, Italy and Spain. The cDNA or gDNA used as material had been derived from T cells, B-cell-depleted T cells, or PBMCs.

Per the original data handling: Reference gene primer amplification gave nucleated cell count estimates. Some clones are missing from TCRdb's copy, which holds only in-frame ones; the method was immunoSEQ multiplex PCR. The DNA gave D and trimming, while V, J and clone size come from that table. The data contain nearly 80,000 clones, 80% of them singletons. This clone was recorded a few times. J lost 1 base, V lost 8 bases, and 4 bases had no gene match. CDR3 length: 13 residues. The chain combines TRBV12-3 or TRBV12-4 with TRBJ2-5; 7 bases line up with TRBD2. The sequenced sample was peripheral blood. The TCR sequence derives from a man aged 55 to 69 with active or convalescent COVID-19. DNA of the CDR3: TGTGCCAGCGGGGGGGATTTCCAAGAGACCCAGTACTTC. Translated, it gives CASGGDFQETQYF.